The clone carrying this T cell receptor (beta chain) was counted a few times. Its specificity is unknown. Under 3 months was the duration of disease in ophthalmopathy patients, who also had a Clinical Activity Score of at least 3 and a NOSPECS grade of at least 4. Uncontrolled infections, other autoimmune diseases, pregnancy or lactation led to exclusion of patients. The authors obtained PBMCs from roughly 10 ml of fresh peripheral blood. Trimming shortened V by 3 bases and J by 6 bases, and 15 bases separated the two germline ends. The CDR3 has 15 amino acids. Germline CDR1 and CDR2: LNHNV and YYDKDF (reference sequence). The data are from a study of T cells in Graves' hyperthyroidism and ophthalmopathy. Amplification yielded TCR beta CDR3 regions, with RNA transcripts as the source. First-round RT-PCR of the TCR CDR3 relied on the HTBI primer set. MiXCR was run by TCRdb on the multiplex PCR reads, yielding one entry per CDR3 protein. The sample includes around 600,000 distinct CDR3 sequences, approximately 16% of them seen just once.

Study outcomes and limitations: Ophthalmopathy and stable hyperthyroidism were told apart by a 13 V-J model.

The TCR sequence derives from a woman aged 40-49 years with Graves' ophthalmopathy. J is TRBJ2-1 and V is TRBV15, with D perhaps matching TRBD1 or TRBD2 (6 bases each). The sequencing sample was made of blood. The DNA of the CDR3 is TGTGCCACCAGCAGCCCAAATCCGGGGGCCAATGAGCAGTTCTTC. It is translated as CATSSPNPGANEQFF.